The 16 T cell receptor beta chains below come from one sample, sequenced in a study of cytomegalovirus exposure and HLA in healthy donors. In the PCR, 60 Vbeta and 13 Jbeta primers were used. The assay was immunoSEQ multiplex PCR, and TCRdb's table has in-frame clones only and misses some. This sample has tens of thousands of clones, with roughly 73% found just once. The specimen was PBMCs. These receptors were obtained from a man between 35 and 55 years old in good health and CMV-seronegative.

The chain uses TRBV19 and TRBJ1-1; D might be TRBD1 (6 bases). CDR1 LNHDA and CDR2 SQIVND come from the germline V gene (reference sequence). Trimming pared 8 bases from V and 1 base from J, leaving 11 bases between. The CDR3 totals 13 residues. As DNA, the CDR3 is TGTGCCAGTTCATACAGGGAGAACACTGAAGCTTTCTTT. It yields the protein CASSYRENTEAFF.

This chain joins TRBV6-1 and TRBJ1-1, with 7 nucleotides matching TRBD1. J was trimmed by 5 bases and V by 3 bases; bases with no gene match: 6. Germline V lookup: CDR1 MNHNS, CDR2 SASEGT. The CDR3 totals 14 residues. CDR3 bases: TGTGCCAGCAGTGAGTCGGACAGGTGGACTGAAGCTTTCTTT. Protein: CASSESDRWTEAFF.

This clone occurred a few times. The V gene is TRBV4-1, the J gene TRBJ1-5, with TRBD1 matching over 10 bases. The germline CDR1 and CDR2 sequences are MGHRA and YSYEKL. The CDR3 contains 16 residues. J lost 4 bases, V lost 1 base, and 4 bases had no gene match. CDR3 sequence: CASSQVGQGRNQPQHF. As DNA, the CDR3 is TGCGCCAGCAGCCAAGTGGGACAGGGGCGGAATCAGCCCCAGCATTTT.

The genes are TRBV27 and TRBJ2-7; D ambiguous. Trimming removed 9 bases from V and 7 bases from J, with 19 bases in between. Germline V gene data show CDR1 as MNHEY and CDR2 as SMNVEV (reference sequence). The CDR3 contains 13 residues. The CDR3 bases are TGTGCCAGTTCCCTTGGGCAGGCGAGAGAGCAGTACTTC. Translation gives CASSLGQAREQYF.

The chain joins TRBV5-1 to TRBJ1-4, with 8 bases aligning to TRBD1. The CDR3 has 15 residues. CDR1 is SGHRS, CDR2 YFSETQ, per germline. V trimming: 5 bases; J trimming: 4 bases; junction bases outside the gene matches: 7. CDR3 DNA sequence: TGCGCCAGCAGGGGATACAGGGGGATTAATGAAAAACTGTTTTTT. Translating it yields CASRGYRGINEKLFF.

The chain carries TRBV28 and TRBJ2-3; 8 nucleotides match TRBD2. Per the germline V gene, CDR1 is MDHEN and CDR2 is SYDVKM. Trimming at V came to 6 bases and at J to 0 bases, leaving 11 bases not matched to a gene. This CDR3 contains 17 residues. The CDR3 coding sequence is TGTGCCAGCAGCTCCCCTACTAGCGGCTCTAGCACAGATACGCAGTATTTT. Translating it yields CASSSPTSGSSTDTQYF.

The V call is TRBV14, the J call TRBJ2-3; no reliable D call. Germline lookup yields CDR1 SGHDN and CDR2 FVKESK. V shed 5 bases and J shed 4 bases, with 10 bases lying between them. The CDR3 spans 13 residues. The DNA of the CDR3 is TGTGCCAGCAGCATAGTGTTAGCAGATACGCAGTATTTT. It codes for CASSIVLADTQYF.

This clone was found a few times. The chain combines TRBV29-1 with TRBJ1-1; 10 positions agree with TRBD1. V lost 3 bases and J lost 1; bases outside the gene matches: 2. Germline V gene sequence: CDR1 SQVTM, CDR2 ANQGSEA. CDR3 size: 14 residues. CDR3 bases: TGCAGCGTTGAGGGGACAGGGGAGAACACTGAAGCTTTCTTT. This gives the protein CSVEGTGENTEAFF.

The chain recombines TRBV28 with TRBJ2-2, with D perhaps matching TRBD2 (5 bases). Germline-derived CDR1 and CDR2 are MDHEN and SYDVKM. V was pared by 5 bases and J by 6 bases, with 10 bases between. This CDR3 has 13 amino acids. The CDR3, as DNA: TGTGCCAGCAGTCGGGGTGGATCCGGGGAGCTGTTTTTT. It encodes CASSRGGSGELFF.

The DNA of the CDR3 is TGTGCCAGCAGTTTAATAGGGGTCCAAACTGAAGCTTTCTTT. It specifies CASSLIGVQTEAFF. The chain carries TRBV28 and TRBJ1-1, with D maybe TRBD1 (5 bases). The CDR3 runs 14 residues. In germline, CDR1 is MDHEN, CDR2 SYDVKM. Trimming took 2 bases from V and 5 from J, leaving 12 bases between them.

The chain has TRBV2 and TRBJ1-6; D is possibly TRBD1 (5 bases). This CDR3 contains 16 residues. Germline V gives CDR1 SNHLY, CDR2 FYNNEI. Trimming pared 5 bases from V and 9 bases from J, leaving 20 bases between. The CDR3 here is CASSSSRTGGISPLHF. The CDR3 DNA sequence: TGTGCCAGCAGTTCCTCCAGGACGGGGGGGATTTCACCCCTCCACTTT. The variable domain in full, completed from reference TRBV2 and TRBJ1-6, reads EPEVTQTPSHQVTQMGQEVILRCVPISNHLYFYWYRQILGQKVEFLVSFYNNEISEKSEIFDDQFSVERPDGSNFTLKIRSTKLEDSAMYFCASSSSRTGGISPLHFGNGTRLTVT.

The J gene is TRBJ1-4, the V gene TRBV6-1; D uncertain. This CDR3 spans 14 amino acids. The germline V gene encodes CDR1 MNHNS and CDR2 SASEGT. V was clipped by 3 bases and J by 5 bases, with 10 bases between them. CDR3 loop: CASSDTVRNEKLFF. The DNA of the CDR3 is TGTGCCAGCAGTGATACGGTACGAAATGAAAAACTGTTTTTT.

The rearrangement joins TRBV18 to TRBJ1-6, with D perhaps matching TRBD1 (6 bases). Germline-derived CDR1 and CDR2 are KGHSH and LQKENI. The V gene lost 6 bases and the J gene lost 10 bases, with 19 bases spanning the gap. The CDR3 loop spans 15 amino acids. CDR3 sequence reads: CASSRQQGRGSPLHF. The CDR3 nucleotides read TGTGCCAGCTCCCGGCAACAGGGACGGGGCTCACCCCTCCACTTT.

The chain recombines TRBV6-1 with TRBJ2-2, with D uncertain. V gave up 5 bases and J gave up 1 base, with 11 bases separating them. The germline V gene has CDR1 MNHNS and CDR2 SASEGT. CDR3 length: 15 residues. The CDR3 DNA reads TGTGCCAGCAGTAATTGGCCGTTGAACACCGGGGAGCTGTTTTTT. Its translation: CASSNWPLNTGELFF.

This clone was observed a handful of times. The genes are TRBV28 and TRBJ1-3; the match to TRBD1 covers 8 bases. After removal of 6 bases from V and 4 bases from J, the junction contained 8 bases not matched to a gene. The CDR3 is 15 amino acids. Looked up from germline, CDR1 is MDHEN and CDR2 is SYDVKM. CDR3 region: CASRPSGGPGNTIYF. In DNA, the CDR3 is TGTGCCAGCAGGCCCTCAGGGGGCCCCGGAAACACCATATATTTT.

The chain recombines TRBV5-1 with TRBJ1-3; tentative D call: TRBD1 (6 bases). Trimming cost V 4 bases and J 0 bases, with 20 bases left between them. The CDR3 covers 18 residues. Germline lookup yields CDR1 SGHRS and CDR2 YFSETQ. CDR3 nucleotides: TGCGCCAGCAGCCCACAGGGAATCGGAGAGTTCTCTGGAAACACCATATATTTT. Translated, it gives CASSPQGIGEFSGNTIYF. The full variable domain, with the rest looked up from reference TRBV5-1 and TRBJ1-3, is KAGVTQTPRYLIKTRGQQVTLSCSPISGHRSVSWYQQTPGQGLQFLFEYFSETQRNKGNFPGRFSGRQFSNSRSEMNVSTLELGDSALYLCASSPQGIGEFSGNTIYFGEGSWLTVV.